Shown below are 15 T cell receptor beta chains from a single sample sequenced in a study of cytomegalovirus exposure and HLA in healthy donors (dated by TCRdb to the late 2010s). Library preparation employed the immunoSEQ multiplex PCR assay. The multiplex PCR relied on a mix of 60 forward primers for TCR Vbeta segments and 13 reverse primers for TCR Jbeta segments. The table comes from immuneACCESS by way of TCRdb, which keeps in-frame sequences with V and J called. Part of the clones is missing from these tables; in studies checked, under half for an unresolved V gene and the rest for unknown reasons. Present in this sample are approximately 110,000 clones, more than 60% of which were seen just once. Over 10% of the sample is taken by the ten largest. Sequencing was carried out using PBMCs. All receptors come from a woman aged 55 to 70 in good health and CMV-seropositive.

This chain joins TRBV10-3 and TRBJ1-5, with D tentatively TRBD1 (5 bases). The CDR3 sequence is 15 residues long. Trimming removed 0 bases from V and 1 base from J, with 7 bases in between. Germline values: CDR1 ENHRY, CDR2 SYGVKD. CDR3 sequence: CAISESPGSNQPQHF. Written as DNA, the CDR3 is TGTGCCATCAGTGAGTCCCCAGGGAGCAATCAGCCCCAGCATTTT.

The chain couples TRBV5-1 to TRBJ2-7, with D maybe TRBD2 (6 bases). The CDR3 contains 15 residues. The V end lost 0 bases, the J end lost 7 bases, and 17 bases lay between the germline ends. Germline-derived CDR1 and CDR2 are SGHRS and YFSETQ. The CDR3 loop is CASSLEGTALREQYF. The CDR3 DNA reads as TGCGCCAGCAGCTTGGAAGGGACTGCCCTGCGGGAGCAGTACTTC.

This chain joins TRBV4-3 and TRBJ1-2; 7 nucleotides agree with TRBD1. Germline lookup yields CDR1 LGHNA and CDR2 YSLEER. The V gene end was trimmed by 0 bases and the J gene end by 0 bases; junction bases not matched to a gene: 7. This CDR3 region has 17 residues. As DNA, the CDR3 is TGCGCCAGCAGCCAAGATATCGCAGGGGGGACTAACTATGGCTACACCTTC. Amino acids: CASSQDIAGGTNYGYTF.

The chain has TRBV27 and TRBJ1-1; D gene unclear. The CDR3 extends over 14 amino acids. V was clipped by 2 bases and J by 5 bases, with 12 bases between them. Germline V gene sequence: CDR1 MNHEY, CDR2 SMNVEV (reference sequence). The CDR3 loop reads CASSLVLRGTEAFF. CDR3 DNA sequence: TGTGCCAGCAGTTTAGTCCTCAGAGGTACTGAAGCTTTCTTT.

This clone was seen more than once but under ten times. The identical CDR3 is also encoded by other nucleotide sequences in the sample. The genes are TRBV29-1 and TRBJ1-1, with no clear D. Germline loops: CDR1 SQVTM, CDR2 ANQGSEA. The CDR3 length is 11 residues. V shed 5 bases and J shed 6 bases, with 10 bases lying between them. In nucleotides, the CDR3 is TGCAGCGTTCGGGGAAACGCTGAAGCTTTCTTT. This gives the protein CSVRGNAEAFF.

The J gene is TRBJ2-2, the V gene TRBV7-3, with D possibly being TRBD2 (5 bases). V lost 1 base and J 2 bases, leaving 8 bases between the germline ends. Germline CDR1 SGHTA, CDR2 FQGTGA. There are 15 residues in the CDR3. DNA of the CDR3: TGTGCCAGCAGCTTAAGCGGGCCAAACACCGGGGAGCTGTTTTTT. As protein: CASSLSGPNTGELFF.

This clone was observed a single time. The chain is built from TRBV5-1 and TRBJ2-7; 9 bases align to TRBD2. The CDR3 spans 15 residues. The germline V gene has CDR1 SGHRS and CDR2 YFSETQ. Trimming cost V 1 base and J 5 bases; bases outside gene matches: 7. The CDR3 DNA reads as TGCGCCAGCAGCTTGCTGTCTAGCGGGAACCACGAGCAGTACTTC. Translated, it gives CASSLLSSGNHEQYF.

The V call is TRBV5-6, the J call TRBJ1-6, with D possibly being TRBD1 (6 bases). Germline loops: CDR1 SGHDT, CDR2 YYEEEE. The CDR3 is 13 amino acids. V lost 4 bases and J 10 bases, leaving 12 bases between the germline ends. The CDR3 bases are TGTGCCAGCAGCCCGGACAGTTCCTCACCCCTCCACTTT. It specifies CASSPDSSSPLHF.

This chain uses TRBV19 with TRBJ2-1; 9 nucleotides agree with TRBD1. Germline V gives CDR1 LNHDA, CDR2 SQIVND (reference sequence). CDR3 size: 15 residues. The V and J ends lost 5 bases and 3 bases, in that order; junction bases with no gene match: 5. DNA of the CDR3: TGTGCCAGTAGTGTACAGGGGGCCTACTACAATGAGCAGTTCTTC. It yields the protein CASSVQGAYYNEQFF.

This clone was seen a handful of times. The rearrangement links TRBV7-2 to TRBJ1-1; D may be TRBD1 (5 bases). V dropped 5 bases and J dropped 8 bases, with 15 bases sitting between them. The CDR3 has 13 amino acids. Germline-derived CDR1 and CDR2 are SGHTA and FQGNSA. In DNA form, the CDR3 reads TGTGCCAGCAGCCCAAACCAGGGTAGGGAAGCTTTCTTT. Residues: CASSPNQGREAFF.

The chain carries TRBV6-5 and TRBJ1-1; unclear D gene. Trimming pared 2 bases from V and 5 bases from J, leaving 18 bases between. Looked up from germline, CDR1 is MNHEY and CDR2 is SVGAGI. This CDR3 is built from 16 residues. The CDR3 sequence: CASSYRPGCGCTEAFF. The CDR3, as DNA: TGTGCCAGCAGTTACCGGCCGGGGTGCGGGTGTACTGAAGCTTTCTTT.

The gene calls are TRBV18 and TRBJ1-1; D may be TRBD1 (5 bases). V lost 4 bases and J 1 base, leaving 10 bases between the germline ends. CDR3 length: 14 residues. Germline CDR1 and CDR2: KGHSH and LQKENI. CDR3 region: CASSRGLSNTEAFF. The CDR3 DNA is TGTGCCAGCTCACGGGGACTCTCGAACACTGAAGCTTTCTTT.

J is TRBJ2-7 and V is TRBV6-1, with a weak D call TRBD1 (6 bases). CDR3 size: 14 residues. From germline, CDR1 is MNHNS and CDR2 SASEGT. Deletions cut 11 bases from V and 0 bases from J, with 17 bases between. The CDR3 loop is CACLRDILSYEQYF. CDR3 in DNA: TGTGCCTGCCTCCGGGACATACTCTCCTACGAGCAGTACTTC.

The V call is TRBV11-2, the J call TRBJ2-1; D is unclear. Germline lookup yields CDR1 SGHAT and CDR2 FQNNGV. This CDR3 is 13 amino acids long. V shed 1 base and J shed 5 bases, with 6 bases lying between them. CDR3 sequence: CASSLGLDNEQFF. Written as DNA, the CDR3 is TGTGCCAGCAGCTTAGGGTTAGACAATGAGCAGTTCTTC.

This chain joins TRBV30 and TRBJ2-7; 8 bases match TRBD2. The CDR3 consists of 13 residues. The J segment lost 2 bases and the V segment lost 2 bases, leaving 2 bases of the junction unmatched. CDR1 and CDR2 (germline): GTSNPN, SVGIG (reference sequence). The CDR3 protein is CAWSSGGTYEQYF. For the CDR3, the DNA is TGTGCCTGGAGTAGCGGGGGCACCTACGAGCAGTACTTC.